Each of the 6 T cell receptor beta chains below was sequenced from the same sample in a study of control samples from healthy donors and cancer patients. Only in-frame clones appear in the TCRdb table, and some are missing; sequencing was by immunoSEQ multiplex PCR. Here the sample spans some 71,000 clones, around 87% being singletons. The sequencing sample was made of PBMCs. The origin of the receptors is a woman aged 45-60 years with head and neck cancer.

The V and J genes are TRBV28 and TRBJ1-5, with 9 bases that match TRBD1. This CDR3 spans 15 amino acids. V shed 4 bases and J 6 bases; nucleotides not matched to a gene: 7. Looked up from germline, CDR1 is MDHEN and CDR2 is SYDVKM. CDR3 coding DNA: TGTGCCAGCAGTTCCCGGGGGACAGGGCTTCAGCCCCAGCATTTT. It translates to CASSSRGTGLQPQHF.

V usage is TRBV7-6 and J usage is TRBJ2-5, with 13 bases matching TRBD2. This CDR3 is 17 amino acids long. V lost 4 bases, J lost 5 bases, and 10 bases stayed unmatched. The germline gives CDR1 SGHVS, CDR2 FNYEAQ. DNA of the CDR3: TGTGCCAGCAGCTGGGGAAGACTAGCGGGGGGTAAGGAGACCCAGTACTTC. This gives the protein CASSWGRLAGGKETQYF.

This chain connects TRBV11-2 to TRBJ1-2; 8 bases map to TRBD1. Trimming at V came to 4 bases and at J to 3 bases, leaving 7 bases not matched to a gene. The CDR3 is 15 residues long. Germline CDR1 and CDR2: SGHAT and FQNNGV. The CDR3 loop is CASSSRTGSYYGYTF. Written as DNA, the CDR3 is TGTGCCAGCAGCTCCAGGACAGGGTCCTACTATGGCTACACCTTC.

This chain uses TRBV11-2 with TRBJ1-1; D unclear. Germline CDR1 SGHAT, CDR2 FQNNGV. The CDR3 contains 13 residues. Trimming cost V 1 base and J 2 bases, with 5 bases left between them. The CDR3 nucleotides read TGTGCCAGCAGCTTAGGGACCAACACTGAAGCTTTCTTT. Amino acid sequence: CASSLGTNTEAFF.

This clone was detected only a few times. The chain joins TRBV19 to TRBJ1-4; 8 bases agree with TRBD1. The CDR3 covers 18 residues. V was clipped by 4 bases and J by 3 bases; unmatched bases: 13. CDR1 LNHDA and CDR2 SQIVND come from the germline V gene (reference sequence). In DNA form, the CDR3 reads TGTGCCAGTAGTACCCGGACAGGGAGCCGTGAGGCTAATGAAAAACTGTTTTTT. Amino acids: CASSTRTGSREANEKLFF.

The chain carries TRBV9 and TRBJ2-5; no definite D call. V was clipped by 2 bases and J by 5 bases, with 10 bases between them. Germline loops: CDR1 SGDLS, CDR2 YYNGEE. This CDR3 has 13 amino acids. Written as DNA, the CDR3 is TGTGCCAGCAGCGTTAGTTTAGAGGAGACCCAGTACTTC. This sequence encodes CASSVSLEETQYF.